These 15 T cell receptor beta chains were all obtained from the same sample, sequenced in a study of OX40 agonist ivuxolimab in advanced cancers. TCRdb keeps only in-frame clones here, not all; method: immunoSEQ multiplex PCR. The sample holds approximately 86,000 clones, around 83% seen once. The source was CD4+ or CD8+ T cells sorted from blood, collected in a trial of the OX40 agonist ivuxolimab. Every receptor here comes from an adult with an advanced solid tumor such as melanoma, head and neck, liver or kidney cancer.

The rearrangement links TRBV6-6 to TRBJ1-1; 8 nucleotides line up with TRBD1. CDR1 is MNHNY, CDR2 SVGAGI, per germline (reference sequence). The V and J ends lost 5 bases and 0 bases, in that order; junction bases with no gene match: 8. This CDR3 is built from 16 residues. The CDR3 region has the DNA TGTGCCAGCAGTCCCGGACAGGGATCCATGAACACTGAAGCTTTCTTT. Translating gives CASSPGQGSMNTEAFF.

The chain uses TRBV7-2 and TRBJ1-1, with 7 bases identical to TRBD1. The junction had 6 bases not matched to a gene; V was cut back by 5 bases and J by 0 bases. The CDR3 has 15 amino acids. Germline V gene sequence: CDR1 SGHTA, CDR2 FQGNSA. CDR3 nucleotides: TGTGCCAGCAGCCCCCGACAGGGAATGAACACTGAAGCTTTCTTT. Translating it yields CASSPRQGMNTEAFF.

This clone was detected only a few times. This chain joins TRBV29-1 and TRBJ1-1, with TRBD1 matching 7 bases. The CDR3 length is 13 residues. CDR1 is SQVTM and CDR2 is ANQGSEA in the germline V gene. The J segment lost 4 bases and the V segment lost 8 bases, leaving 10 bases of the junction unmatched. CDR3 sequence: CSLRQGDATEAFF. Here the CDR3 DNA reads TGCAGCCTAAGACAGGGAGACGCCACTGAAGCTTTCTTT.

The V and J genes are TRBV5-1 and TRBJ2-1, with 14 bases matching TRBD2. Germline values: CDR1 SGHRS, CDR2 YFSETQ. V shed 4 bases, J shed 9 bases, and the junction held 6 bases outside the gene matches. The CDR3 loop spans 15 amino acids. The CDR3 region has the DNA TGCGCCAGCAGCGGCGGACTAGCGGGGGGTCCTGAGCAGTTCTTC. Translating it yields CASSGGLAGGPEQFF.

CDR3 amino acids: CASSPRQTGGEAFF. The DNA for the CDR3 is TGTGCCAGCTCACCACGACAGACCGGTGGTGAAGCTTTCTTT. The V call is TRBV18, the J call TRBJ1-1; tentatively, D is TRBD1 (5 bases). CDR3 length: 14 amino acids. From germline, CDR1 is KGHSH and CDR2 LQKENI. The V and J ends lost 1 base and 7 bases respectively, with 13 bases between them.

J is TRBJ2-7 and V is TRBV4-2; 10 nucleotides agree with TRBD2. This CDR3 is 16 amino acids long. Per germline, CDR1 LGHNA and CDR2 YNFKEQ. V lost 5 bases and J lost 1; bases outside the gene matches: 8. The CDR3 DNA follows: TGTGCCAGCAGCTCTCTAGCGGGAGACGCGTCCTACGAGCAGTACTTC. This codes for CASSSLAGDASYEQYF.

This clone was recorded a few times. The chain carries TRBV5-1 and TRBJ2-3; 7 bases are a match to TRBD2. CDR1 and CDR2 (germline): SGHRS, YFSETQ. The trim removed 4 bases at V and 6 bases at J, leaving 8 bases unmatched. The CDR3 has 14 amino acids. CDR3 in DNA: TGCGCCAGCAGCAGGGCGGGCGGGAGTGATACGCAGTATTTT. Its protein product is CASSRAGGSDTQYF. The entire variable domain, with the rest obtained from reference TRBV5-1 and TRBJ2-3, is as follows: KAGVTQTPRYLIKTRGQQVTLSCSPISGHRSVSWYQQTPGQGLQFLFEYFSETQRNKGNFPGRFSGRQFSNSRSEMNVSTLELGDSALYLCASSRAGGSDTQYFGPGTRLTVL.

V gene TRBV10-3 combines with J gene TRBJ1-1, with D possibly TRBD1 on 5 matching bases. Germline V gives CDR1 ENHRY, CDR2 SYGVKD. Trimming left V 7 bases short and J 5 bases short, with 26 bases between. The CDR3 contains 17 residues. Here the CDR3 DNA reads TGTGCCATCACCCAAAATCCAACCGGGACGGTCACTACTGAAGCTTTCTTT. Protein product: CAITQNPTGTVTTEAFF.

The chain is built from TRBV7-9 and TRBJ1-1; D is uncertain. The length of the CDR3 is 15 residues. The germline V gene has CDR1 SEHNR and CDR2 FQNEAQ (reference sequence). Trimming removed 1 base at V and 0 bases at J, with 9 bases between. The CDR3 loop reads CASSLEGGMNTEAFF. CDR3 bases: TGTGCCAGCAGCTTAGAGGGCGGAATGAACACTGAAGCTTTCTTT.

V is TRBV6-5 and J is TRBJ1-4; 8 positions agree with TRBD1. CDR1 and CDR2 (germline): MNHEY, SVGAGI. The CDR3 is 15 residues long. The V segment lost 0 bases and the J segment 8 bases; nucleotides outside the gene matches: 5. The CDR3 DNA is TGTGCCAGCAGTTACTCGGGCAGGGGGCAAGAAAAACTGTTTTTT. It specifies CASSYSGRGQEKLFF.

The V call is TRBV9, the J call TRBJ2-5; D possibly corresponds to TRBD2 (6 bases). The CDR3 runs 16 residues. V was pared by 0 bases and J by 2 bases, with 14 bases between. CDR1 is SGDLS, CDR2 YYNGEE, per germline. The DNA for the CDR3 is TGTGCCAGCAGCGTAGGCAGGCGGGGCCTACAAGAGACCCAGTACTTC. Amino acids: CASSVGRRGLQETQYF. Full variable domain (remainder filled in from reference TRBV9 and TRBJ2-5): DSGVTQTPKHLITATGQRVTLRCSPRSGDLSVYWYQQSLDQGLQFLIQYYNGEERAKGNILERFSAQQFPDLHSELNLSSLELGDSALYFCASSVGRRGLQETQYFGPGTRLLVL.

The chain employs TRBV9 and TRBJ2-7; D possibly corresponds to TRBD1 (5 bases). V lost 4 bases and J 2 bases, leaving 13 bases between the germline ends. Per the germline V gene, CDR1 is SGDLS and CDR2 is YYNGEE. The CDR3 consists of 14 residues. CDR3: CASSTTPDTYEQYF. CDR3 nucleotide sequence: TGTGCCAGCAGCACCACCCCGGACACCTACGAGCAGTACTTC. The variable domain in full, completed from reference TRBV9 and TRBJ2-7, reads DSGVTQTPKHLITATGQRVTLRCSPRSGDLSVYWYQQSLDQGLQFLIQYYNGEERAKGNILERFSAQQFPDLHSELNLSSLELGDSALYFCASSTTPDTYEQYFGPGTRLTVT.

The V gene is TRBV11-3, the J gene TRBJ1-1; TRBD1 agrees at 7 bases. The germline gives CDR1 SGHNT, CDR2 YENEEA. The CDR3 is 16 amino acids. V dropped 4 bases and J dropped 2; count of bases not matched to a gene: 10. CDR3 in DNA: TGTGCCAGCAGCTCGAGGGGGCGCGGGGGTAACACTGAAGCTTTCTTT. Translated, it gives CASSSRGRGGNTEAFF.

The rearrangement joins TRBV6-5 to TRBJ1-6; D perhaps matches TRBD1 (5 bases). Germline CDR1 and CDR2: MNHEY and SVGAGI. Trimming left V 4 bases short and J 7 bases short, with 11 bases between. CDR3 length equals 14 residues. CDR3 sequence (DNA): TGTGCCAGCAGTTCGGGCAGGGACAATTCACCCCTCCACTTT. The encoded protein is CASSSGRDNSPLHF.

V and J are TRBV19 and TRBJ1-5; D is undetermined. The V end lost 4 bases, the J end lost 7 bases, and 11 bases lay between the germline ends. This CDR3 comprises 13 residues. CDR1 is LNHDA and CDR2 is SQIVND in the germline V gene (reference sequence). CDR3 sequence: CASSTQSGQPQHF. CDR3 nucleotides: TGTGCCAGTAGTACCCAAAGTGGACAGCCCCAGCATTTT. The full variable domain, with the rest looked up from reference TRBV19 and TRBJ1-5, is DGGITQSPKYLFRKEGQNVTLSCEQNLNHDAMYWYRQDPGQGLRLIYYSQIVNDFQKGDIAEGYSVSREKKESFPLTVTSAQKNPTAFYLCASSTQSGQPQHFGDGTRLSIL.